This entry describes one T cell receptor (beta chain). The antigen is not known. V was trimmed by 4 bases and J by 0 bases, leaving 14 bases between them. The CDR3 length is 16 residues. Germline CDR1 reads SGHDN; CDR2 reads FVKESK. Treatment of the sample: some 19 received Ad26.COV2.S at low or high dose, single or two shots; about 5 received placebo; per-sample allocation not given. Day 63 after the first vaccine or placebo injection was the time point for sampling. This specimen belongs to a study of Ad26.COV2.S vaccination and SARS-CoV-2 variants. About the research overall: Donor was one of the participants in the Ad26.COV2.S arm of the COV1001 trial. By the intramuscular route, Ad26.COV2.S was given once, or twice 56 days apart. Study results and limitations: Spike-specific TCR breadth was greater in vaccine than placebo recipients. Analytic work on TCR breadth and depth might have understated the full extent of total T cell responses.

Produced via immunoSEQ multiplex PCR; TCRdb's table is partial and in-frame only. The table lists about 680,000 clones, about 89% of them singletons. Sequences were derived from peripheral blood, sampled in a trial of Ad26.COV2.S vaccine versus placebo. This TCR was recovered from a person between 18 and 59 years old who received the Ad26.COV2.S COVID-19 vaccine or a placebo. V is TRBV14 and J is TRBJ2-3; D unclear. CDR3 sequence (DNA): TGTGCCAGCAGCCGCCAAGGCCGCGCTAGCACAGATACGCAGTATTTT. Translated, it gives CASSRQGRASTDTQYF.